The next 30 T cell receptor beta chains were all read from a single sample in a study of T cell responses to AZD1222 COVID-19 vaccine. TCRdb keeps only in-frame clones here, not all; method: immunoSEQ multiplex PCR. Of approximately 150,000 clones detected, 93% appear once; the ten largest clones hold about 5%. The starting material was peripheral blood, obtained on day 0 of AZD1222 vaccination. Source of these receptors: an adult in good health.

V usage is TRBV14 and J usage is TRBJ2-2; D is unclear. The CDR3 is 20 amino acids. CDR1 and CDR2 from the germline V gene are SGHDN and FVKESK. V was cut by 0 bases and J by 1 base, with 21 bases left in between. CDR3 region: CASSQELTQQRGVNTGELFF. CDR3 DNA: TGTGCCAGCAGCCAAGAGCTGACTCAGCAGCGTGGGGTGAACACCGGGGAGCTGTTTTTT. Using reference TRBV14 and TRBJ2-2 for the parts outside the CDR3, the full variable domain is EAGVTQFPSHSVIEKGQTVTLRCDPISGHDNLYWYRRVMGKEIKFLLHFVKESKQDESGMPNNRFLAERTGGTYSTLKVQPAELEDSGVYFCASSQELTQQRGVNTGELFFGEGSRLTVL.

This clone was detected only once. The J gene is TRBJ2-7, the V gene TRBV5-5, with D perhaps matching TRBD1 (5 bases). Trimming took 4 bases from V and 2 from J, leaving 13 bases between them. CDR1 and CDR2 (germline): SGHKS, YYEKEE (reference sequence). The CDR3 sequence is 14 residues long. In DNA form, the CDR3 reads TGTGCCAGCAGCCGTGCAGGGCTCCCCTACGAGCAGTACTTC. Its translation: CASSRAGLPYEQYF.

This chain joins TRBV30 and TRBJ1-2; the D gene is possibly TRBD1 (5 bases). V was pared by 2 bases and J by 1 base, with 11 bases between. Germline V gene lookup returns CDR1 GTSNPN and CDR2 SVGIG (reference sequence). The CDR3 has 14 residues. CDR3 bases: TGTGCCTGGAGTACGGACATTTTTAACTATGGCTACACCTTC. It specifies CAWSTDIFNYGYTF.

The genes are TRBV9 and TRBJ1-2; tentatively, D is TRBD1 (5 bases). V dropped 0 bases and J dropped 9 bases, with 15 bases sitting between them. Germline CDR1 is SGDLS and CDR2 is YYNGEE. The CDR3 consists of 14 residues. CDR3 in amino acids: CASSVGRDPGRYTF. The CDR3 region has the DNA TGTGCCAGCAGCGTAGGGAGGGACCCGGGGCGCTACACCTTC.

This rearrangement joins TRBV6-4 to TRBJ2-7; D may be TRBD2 (6 bases). CDR1 MRHNA and CDR2 SNTAGT come from the germline V gene. The CDR3 contains 14 residues. V lost 4 bases, J lost 4 bases, and 14 bases lay in between. CDR3 in DNA: TGTGCCAGCAGTGTTAGCGGTACGGGGTACGAGCAGTACTTC. Translation: CASSVSGTGYEQYF.

This chain links TRBV3-1 (or the pseudogene TRBV3-2) with TRBJ2-7, with D perhaps TRBD1 (6 bases). This CDR3 comprises 11 residues. Per the germline V gene, CDR1 is LGHDT and CDR2 is YNNKEL (reference sequence). CDR3 in DNA: TGTGCAACGCAGGGGCTACACGAGCAGTACTTC. Translation gives CATQGLHEQYF.

The chain joins TRBV30 to TRBJ2-1, with 9 bases matching TRBD1. With 8 bases clipped from V and 8 bases from J, the junction kept 13 bases outside the gene matches. Germline CDR1 GTSNPN, CDR2 SVGIG (reference sequence). The CDR3 is made up of 14 amino acids. CDR3 region: CAGIRDRELDEQFF. In nucleotides, the CDR3 is TGTGCCGGAATCCGGGACAGGGAATTGGATGAGCAGTTCTTC.

A single count supports this clone. The gene calls are TRBV10-3 and TRBJ2-7, with 8 bases that match TRBD1. The germline V gene has CDR1 ENHRY and CDR2 SYGVKD. The CDR3 consists of 15 residues. V was clipped by 6 bases and J by 7 bases; unmatched bases: 14. CDR3 coding DNA: TGTGCCATCAGGGGGGGTGGACAGGGTGTGAGGGAGCAGTACTTC. Translated: CAIRGGGQGVREQYF.

This rearrangement joins TRBV9 to TRBJ2-5, with no clear D. The CDR3 spans 13 residues. V was trimmed by 4 bases and J by 1 base, leaving 8 bases between them. Germline CDR1 reads SGDLS; CDR2 reads YYNGEE. The CDR3 region has the DNA TGTGCCAGCAGCCCTCCAGCCCAAGAGACCCAGTACTTC. As protein: CASSPPAQETQYF.

This rearrangement joins TRBV27 to TRBJ1-5; D remains unclear. Between the trimmed V and J ends, which lost 2 bases and 2 bases, there was a span of 7 bases. The CDR3 spans 14 residues. Germline V gives CDR1 MNHEY, CDR2 SMNVEV (reference sequence). DNA for the CDR3: TGTGCCAGCAGTTTAGTTTCGGGCAATCAGCCCCAGCATTTT. Amino acid sequence: CASSLVSGNQPQHF.

V and J are TRBV4-3 and TRBJ2-7, with D perhaps matching TRBD2 (6 bases). CDR1 is LGHNA, CDR2 YSLEER, per germline. This CDR3 has 14 amino acids. Trimming removed 3 bases at V and 1 base at J, with 10 bases between. This CDR3 is CASSQGTYSYEQYF. CDR3 in DNA: TGCGCCAGCAGCCAGGGGACTTATTCCTACGAGCAGTACTTC.

The rearrangement uses TRBV7-2 and TRBJ1-2; TRBD1 matches 7 bases. V lost 3 bases to trimming and J lost 0 bases; unmatched junction nucleotides: 4. In germline, CDR1 is SGHTA, CDR2 FQGNSA. This CDR3 spans 15 amino acids. As DNA, the CDR3 is TGTGCCAGCAGCTTTTCTGGGACAGCTAACTATGGCTACACCTTC. It encodes CASSFSGTANYGYTF.

This sequence joins TRBV5-8 and TRBJ1-4; D is unresolved. Between the trimmed V and J ends, which lost 4 bases and 0 bases, there was a span of 19 bases. The length of the CDR3 is 18 residues. Germline V gives CDR1 SGHTS, CDR2 YDEGEE. The CDR3 sequence: CASSQSVFGIPTNEKLFF. The CDR3 nucleotides are TGTGCCAGCAGCCAATCTGTCTTCGGGATACCAACTAATGAAAAACTGTTTTTT.

This chain connects TRBV10-2 to TRBJ1-2; a possible D gene is TRBD1 (6 bases). The CDR3 totals 15 residues. CDR1 is WSHSY and CDR2 is SAAADI in the germline V gene. Between the trimmed V and J ends, which lost 4 bases and 5 bases, there was a span of 17 bases. The CDR3 bases are TGCGCCAGCAGTGTGAGCGGGGGCTGGGGTTATGGCTACACCTTC. Its protein is CASSVSGGWGYGYTF.

V usage is TRBV7-3 and J usage is TRBJ1-1; no clear D gene. Trimming took 2 bases from V and 5 from J, leaving 15 bases between them. The CDR3 is 15 residues long. CDR1 and CDR2 (germline): SGHTA, FQGTGA. The CDR3 here is CASSLYVGGKTEAFF. CDR3 nucleotide sequence: TGTGCCAGCAGCTTATATGTAGGTGGTAAGACTGAAGCTTTCTTT.

Written as DNA, the CDR3 is TGTGCCAGCAGCTCAGGTGTGCCGAATGGTGAGCAGTTCTTC. Protein sequence: CASSSGVPNGEQFF. The rearrangement links TRBV7-3 to TRBJ2-1; D not resolved. Between the trimmed V and J ends, which lost 4 bases and 9 bases, there was a span of 16 bases. CDR3 length: 14 amino acids. Germline CDR1 SGHTA, CDR2 FQGTGA. The entire variable domain, with the rest obtained from reference TRBV7-3 and TRBJ2-1, is as follows: GAGVSQTPSNKVTEKGKYVELRCDPISGHTALYWYRQSLGQGPEFLIYFQGTGAADDSGLPNDRFFAVRPEGSVSTLKIQRTERGDSAVYLCASSSGVPNGEQFFGPGTRLTVL.

V gene TRBV3-1 (or the pseudogene TRBV3-2) combines with J gene TRBJ1-4; 9 bases align to TRBD1. This CDR3 spans 16 amino acids. With 0 bases clipped from V and 7 bases from J, the junction kept 6 bases outside the gene matches. Germline values: CDR1 LGHDT, CDR2 YNNKEL (reference sequence). CDR3 nucleotides: TGTGCCAGCAGCCAAGATCTCAGGGACAGGGCTGAAAAACTGTTTTTT. This translates into CASSQDLRDRAEKLFF.

This chain links TRBV3-1 (or the pseudogene TRBV3-2) with TRBJ2-7, with D tentatively TRBD2 (6 bases). In germline, CDR1 is LGHDT, CDR2 YNNKEL (reference sequence). This CDR3 region has 17 residues. The germline V and J ends were trimmed by 4 bases and 2 bases, with 21 bases remaining between them. The DNA for the CDR3 is TGTGCCAGCAGCCTAATGTCGGGAGCACTTCTCACCTACGAGCAGTACTTC. It translates to CASSLMSGALLTYEQYF.

The chain carries TRBV3-1 (or the pseudogene TRBV3-2) and TRBJ2-7; possible D gene TRBD2, 6 bases. This CDR3 comprises 15 residues. The germline CDR1 and CDR2 sequences are LGHDT and YNNKEL (reference sequence). Between the trimmed V and J ends, which lost 2 bases and 2 bases, there was a span of 13 bases. The CDR3 region is CASSQWGTPTYEQYF. The CDR3 bases are TGTGCCAGCAGCCAATGGGGGACTCCTACCTACGAGCAGTACTTC.

This clone was recorded once. This chain uses TRBV27 with TRBJ2-3; 16 positions match TRBD2. The V and J ends lost 0 bases and 0 bases, in that order; junction bases with no gene match: 9. Germline loops: CDR1 MNHEY, CDR2 SMNVEV (reference sequence). This CDR3 comprises 21 residues. The CDR3, as DNA: TGTGCCAGCAGTTTATCGTATGCGGGACTAGCGGGAGGGCCGAGCACAGATACGCAGTATTTT. This encodes CASSLSYAGLAGGPSTDTQYF.

This chain links TRBV3-1 (or the pseudogene TRBV3-2) with TRBJ1-5, with D uncertain. This CDR3 is 13 amino acids long. Germline V CDR1 and CDR2: LGHDT, YNNKEL (reference sequence). V lost 1 base to trimming and J lost 10 bases, with 11 bases between them. CDR3: CASSQVPVGPQHF. The CDR3 nucleotides are TGTGCCAGCAGCCAAGTCCCGGTTGGCCCCCAGCATTTT.

The J gene is TRBJ1-3, the V gene TRBV6-6, with 9 nucleotides matching TRBD1. Germline-derived CDR1 and CDR2 are MNHNY and SVGAGI (reference sequence). Trimming at V came to 8 bases and at J to 11 bases, leaving 19 bases not matched to a gene. The CDR3 sequence is 16 residues long. As DNA, the CDR3 is TGTGCCAGCTACAATCTCGGACGGGGACAGGGACTTTCCATATATTTT. This encodes CASYNLGRGQGLSIYF.

The V and J genes are TRBV2 and TRBJ1-1; unclear D gene. This CDR3 is 14 amino acids long. In germline, CDR1 is SNHLY, CDR2 FYNNEI. The germline V and J ends were trimmed by 5 bases and 1 base, with 11 bases remaining between them. Here the CDR3 reads CASSTLDGNTEAFF. The CDR3, as DNA: TGTGCCAGCAGTACCCTGGACGGGAACACTGAAGCTTTCTTT.

The chain couples TRBV7-8 to TRBJ2-7; 10 bases are shared with TRBD2. CDR3 size: 16 residues. Germline V gene sequence: CDR1 SGHVS, CDR2 FQNEAQ. V was pared by 5 bases and J by 2 bases, with 9 bases of the junction left unmatched. CDR3 bases: TGTGCCAGCAGCCCCATTAGCGGGGGGAGTACCTACGAGCAGTACTTC. Its translation: CASSPISGGSTYEQYF. Filled out from reference TRBV7-8 and TRBJ2-7, the complete variable domain reads GAGVSQSPRYKVAKRGQDVALRCDPISGHVSLFWYQQALGQGPEFLTYFQNEAQLDKSGLPSDRFFAERPEGSVSTLKIQRTQQEDSAVYLCASSPISGGSTYEQYFGPGTRLTVT.

V and J are TRBV21-1 and TRBJ1-5; TRBD1 is taken as the D call from the table, unchecked against the DNA. TRBV21-1 is recorded as a pseudogene. The CDR3 consists of 17 residues. The CDR3 spells CASKRQGDESSNQPQHF. CDR3 coding DNA: TGTGCCAGCAAGAGACAGGGGGACGAGAGTAGCAATCAGCCCCAGCATTTT.

The count of this clone is one. This sequence joins TRBV25-1 and TRBJ2-7, with D tentatively TRBD1 (6 bases). Looked up from germline, CDR1 is MGHDK and CDR2 is SYGVNS. The CDR3 runs 13 residues. Trimming shortened V by 6 bases and J by 5 bases, and 14 bases separated the two germline ends. CDR3 DNA sequence: TGTGCCAGCAGAGGGGGAGCAGGGAACGAGCAGTACTTC. Protein: CASRGGAGNEQYF.

The chain joins TRBV3-1 (or the pseudogene TRBV3-2) to TRBJ2-3; D not certain. Germline V gives CDR1 LGHDT, CDR2 YNNKEL (reference sequence). The CDR3 covers 14 residues. V lost 2 bases to trimming and J lost 6 bases, with 12 bases between them. The CDR3 reads CASSQYSAVDTQYF. Here the CDR3 DNA reads TGTGCCAGCAGCCAATATTCGGCGGTCGATACGCAGTATTTT.

This clone was detected only once. The gene calls are TRBV7-2 and TRBJ2-5, with D maybe TRBD1 (6 bases). Germline values: CDR1 SGHTA, CDR2 FQGNSA. This CDR3 region has 13 residues. Trimming took off 2 bases at V and 5 bases at J, with 9 bases between the two ends. The CDR3 DNA reads TGTGCCAGCAGCTTATCAGGGGACGAGACCCAGTACTTC. It specifies CASSLSGDETQYF.

This chain uses TRBV7-9 with TRBJ1-5, with TRBD1 matching over 8 bases. Germline CDR1 reads SEHNR; CDR2 reads FQNEAQ (reference sequence). The CDR3 is 17 amino acids. The V gene end was trimmed by 0 bases and the J gene end by 2 bases; junction bases not matched to a gene: 6. The CDR3 is CASSLAPTGVGNQPQHF. The CDR3 DNA reads as TGTGCCAGCAGCTTAGCCCCGACAGGGGTTGGCAATCAGCCCCAGCATTTT.

The rearrangement joins TRBV27 to TRBJ2-7; D unresolved. The V gene's germline CDR1 is MNHEY and CDR2 SMNVEV (reference sequence). Trimming took 0 bases from V and 5 from J, leaving 14 bases between them. The CDR3 loop spans 15 amino acids. The CDR3 is CASSLSGLIRNEQYF. DNA of the CDR3: TGTGCCAGCAGTTTATCGGGGTTGATAAGAAACGAGCAGTACTTC.